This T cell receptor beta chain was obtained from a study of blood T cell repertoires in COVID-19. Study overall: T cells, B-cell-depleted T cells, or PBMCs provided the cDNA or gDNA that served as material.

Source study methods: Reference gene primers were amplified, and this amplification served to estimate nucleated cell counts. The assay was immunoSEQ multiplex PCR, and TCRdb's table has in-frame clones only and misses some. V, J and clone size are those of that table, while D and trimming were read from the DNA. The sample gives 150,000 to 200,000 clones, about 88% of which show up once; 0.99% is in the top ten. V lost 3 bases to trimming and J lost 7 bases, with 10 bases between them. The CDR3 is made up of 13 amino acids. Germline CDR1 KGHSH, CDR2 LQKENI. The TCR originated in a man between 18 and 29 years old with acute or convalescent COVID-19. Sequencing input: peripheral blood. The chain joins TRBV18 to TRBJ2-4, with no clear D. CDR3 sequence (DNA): TGTGCCAGCTCACCCCCAGAGAGGAACATTCAGTACTTC. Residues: CASSPPERNIQYF.